These T cell receptor beta chains were read from a single sample in a study of patients and donors after allogeneic stem cell transplantation. TCRdb itself ran the RT-PCR reads through MiXCR, one entry per CDR3 protein. The sample has some 960,000 distinct CDR3 sequences, around 17% seen once. Sequences were obtained from blood, either unsorted or a sorted T cell fraction (not recorded which). The source is a human donor who was either an allogeneic HSCT recipient or a stem cell or donor lymphocyte infusion donor (not recorded which). It is not recorded whose cells these are; they may come from a transplant donor. CDR3s include the opening cysteine and the closing phenylalanine or tryptophan. Each record gives: J gene, V gene, D gene, clone size, CDR3 DNA, CDR3 protein. The D gene is left open where the match is weak. Size is omitted from some rows. Given values are once, few, many or a class for expanded clones.

J: TRBJ2-7
V: TRBV2
D: TRBD2
size: .
DNA: TGTGCCAGCAGTGAATATGGTAGCGGGAGAGACGAGCAGTACTTC
CDR3: CASSEYGSGRDEQYF

J: TRBJ2-2
V: TRBV20-1
D: TRBD2
size: .
DNA: TGCAGTGCTAGAGATGCGGGCGGGAGGCCCACCGGGGAGCTGTTTTTT
CDR3: CSARDAGGRPTGELFF

J: TRBJ2-5
V: TRBV12-3/TRBV12-4
D: TRBD1
size: .
DNA: TGTGCCAGCAGCCCTGACAGGGGGTTTAATTTTTCGGGGACCCAGTACTTC
CDR3: CASSPDRGFNFSGTQYF

J: TRBJ1-3
V: TRBV5-1
D: .
size: .
DNA: TGCGCCAGCAGCTTGGAGGGAGGGGATATCTCTGGAAACACCATATATTTT
CDR3: CASSLEGGDISGNTIYF

J: TRBJ2-5
V: TRBV7-3
D: .
size: .
DNA: TGTGCCAGCAGCTCTTCGGACGACCAAGAGACCCAGTACTTC
CDR3: CASSSSDDQETQYF

J: TRBJ2-7
V: TRBV6-5
D: .
size: .
DNA: TGTGCCAGCAGTTACTCAGGACCCTACGTGGAGCAGTACTTC
CDR3: CASSYSGPYVEQYF

J: TRBJ1-1
V: TRBV12-3/TRBV12-4
D: .
size: .
DNA: TGTGCCAGCAGTTTACGGGGTCTCTTGGGAGCCAACACTGAAGCTTTCTTT
CDR3: CASSLRGLLGANTEAFF

J: TRBJ2-3
V: TRBV7-9
D: .
size: .
DNA: TGTGCCAGCAGCTTAGGTCTCCTACTCACAGATACGCAGTATTTT
CDR3: CASSLGLLLTDTQYF

J: TRBJ2-1
V: TRBV7-9
D: TRBD1
size: few
DNA: TGTGCCAGCAGCTTCCAGGGACAGGACAATGAGCAGTTCTTC
CDR3: CASSFQGQDNEQFF

J: TRBJ2-2
V: TRBV12-3/TRBV12-4
D: .
size: many
DNA: TGTGCCAGCAGTCCCATCGGGCTCGGGGAGCTGTTTTTT
CDR3: CASSPIGLGELFF

J: TRBJ2-3
V: TRBV12-3/TRBV12-4
D: .
size: few
DNA: TGTGCCAGCAGTCAACTAGGTTCCACAGATACGCAGTATTTT
CDR3: CASSQLGSTDTQYF

J: TRBJ2-7
V: TRBV21-1
D: .
size: many
DNA: TGTGCCAGTCGATACGAGCAGTACTTC
CDR3: CASRYEQYF

J: TRBJ2-3
V: TRBV20-1
D: TRBD2
size: .
DNA: TGCAGTGCCAGACCGGCGGGAGTTGGGAATACGCAGTATTTT
CDR3: CSARPAGVGNTQYF

J: TRBJ2-7
V: TRBV15
D: .
size: few
DNA: TGTGCCACCAGCCTTGTTTTAAGCTCTTTGGGGGAGCAGTACTTC
CDR3: CATSLVLSSLGEQYF

J: TRBJ1-5
V: TRBV6-5
D: .
size: many
DNA: TGTGCCAGCAGTTACCGGTTTCGCCAGCCCCAGCATTTT
CDR3: CASSYRFRQPQHF

J: TRBJ1-2
V: TRBV30
D: TRBD1
size: few
DNA: TGTGCCTGGAGTACCAATTACAGGGGGGCTAACTATGGCTACACCTTC
CDR3: CAWSTNYRGANYGYTF

J: TRBJ2-7
V: TRBV19
D: .
size: .
DNA: TGTGCCAGTAGGGACGGATGGGCTTACGAGCAGTACTTC
CDR3: CASRDGWAYEQYF

J: TRBJ2-2
V: TRBV7-3
D: .
size: .
DNA: TGTGCCAGCAGCTTAATGCCAAACACCGGGGAGCTGTTTTTT
CDR3: CASSLMPNTGELFF

J: TRBJ2-1
V: TRBV20-1
D: TRBD2
size: .
DNA: TGCAGTGCTAGAAATGGGCGGGGGGCCACTAATGAGCAGTTCTTC
CDR3: CSARNGRGATNEQFF

J: TRBJ2-7
V: TRBV29-1
D: .
size: .
DNA: TGCAGCGTTGAAGATGCAGGGGGGAGGGACTTC
CDR3: CSVEDAGGRDF

J: TRBJ2-6
V: TRBV5-1
D: .
size: few
DNA: TGCGCCAGCAGCCCTCAGGGGGGGGGGGCCAACGTCCTGACTTTC
CDR3: CASSPQGGGANVLTF

J: TRBJ1-1
V: TRBV21-1
D: .
size: few
DNA: TGTGCCAGCAGCCCCCGGACAGGGGTGTGTTGCACTGAAGCTTTCTTT
CDR3: CASSPRTGVCCTEAFF

J: TRBJ2-2
V: TRBV7-2
D: .
size: few
DNA: TGTGCCAGCAGCTCAAAAGAAGACACCGGGGAGCTGTTTTTT
CDR3: CASSSKEDTGELFF

J: TRBJ1-2
V: TRBV3-1
D: .
size: .
DNA: TGTGCCAGCAGCCAAGATCCGAGAAGGGACTACTATGGCTACACCTTC
CDR3: CASSQDPRRDYYGYTF

J: TRBJ2-7
V: TRBV10-3
D: TRBD2
size: .
DNA: TGTGCCTGTCGGACTAGCGGGGGGCCGAGCTCCTACGAGCAGTACTTC
CDR3: CACRTSGGPSSYEQYF

J: TRBJ2-7
V: TRBV20-1
D: .
size: .
DNA: TGCAGTGCTAGTCCCGGGAGTGGGTCCTACGAGCAGTACTTC
CDR3: CSASPGSGSYEQYF

J: TRBJ1-5
V: TRBV6-5
D: TRBD1
size: few
DNA: TGTGCCAGCAGTTACCTTCAGGGGGATGATCAGCCCCAGCATTTT
CDR3: CASSYLQGDDQPQHF

J: TRBJ1-2
V: TRBV12-3/TRBV12-4
D: .
size: .
DNA: TGTGCCAGCAGTTCCCCTGGGCTCTATGGCTACACCTTC
CDR3: CASSSPGLYGYTF

J: TRBJ2-1
V: TRBV7-6
D: TRBD2
size: .
DNA: TGTGCCAGCAGCATAACGACTAGCGGAGCCCATCCTGAGCAGTTCTTC
CDR3: CASSITTSGAHPEQFF

J: TRBJ2-2
V: TRBV7-7
D: .
size: .
DNA: TGTGCTAGCAGCCCCACCCTCTCGGGAATGGGGGAGCTGTTTTTT
CDR3: CASSPTLSGMGELFF

J: TRBJ1-1
V: TRBV6-1
D: TRBD1
size: .
DNA: TGTGCCAGCAGTCGTATGACAGGGAGGAGCACTGAAGCTTTCTTT
CDR3: CASSRMTGRSTEAFF

J: TRBJ2-3
V: TRBV11-2
D: .
size: few
DNA: TGTGCCAGCAGCCGCGGACTGAGGGCAGATACGCAGTATTTT
CDR3: CASSRGLRADTQYF

J: TRBJ2-1
V: TRBV27
D: .
size: .
DNA: TGTGCCAGCGGGCTGGTTGTGGGAGCCTACAATGAGCAGTTCTTC
CDR3: CASGLVVGAYNEQFF

J: TRBJ2-1
V: TRBV9
D: TRBD2
size: few
DNA: TGTGCCAGCAGCCCACTAGCGGGAGAGGGGCGGTACAATGAGCAGTTCTTC
CDR3: CASSPLAGEGRYNEQFF

J: TRBJ2-7
V: TRBV3-1
D: TRBD1
size: few
DNA: TGTGCCAGCAGCCAAGAGAGGCCAGGGGGAACCTACGAGCAGTACTTC
CDR3: CASSQERPGGTYEQYF

J: TRBJ2-3
V: TRBV4-3
D: .
size: .
DNA: TGCGCCAGCAGCCAAGATAGAAACGTGGTAGGACAGAGCACAGATACGCAGTATTTT
CDR3: CASSQDRNVVGQSTDTQYF

J: TRBJ2-1
V: TRBV3-1
D: .
size: .
DNA: TGTGCCAGCAGCCAAGATCTTGGGACGAGGTTGGCTGAGCAGTTCTTC
CDR3: CASSQDLGTRLAEQFF

J: TRBJ2-1
V: TRBV24-1
D: .
size: many
DNA: TGTGCCACCAGTGATCCCCGGGCCCTCTCCTACAATGAGCAGTTCTTC
CDR3: CATSDPRALSYNEQFF

J: TRBJ2-7
V: TRBV5-5
D: .
size: .
DNA: TGTGCCAGCAGCCATACCCACAGCTACGAGCAGTACTTC
CDR3: CASSHTHSYEQYF

J: TRBJ2-7
V: TRBV5-1
D: TRBD2
size: many
DNA: TGCGCCAGCAGCTTGAATTTGGGACTAGGAGACGAGCAGTACTTC
CDR3: CASSLNLGLGDEQYF

J: TRBJ2-1
V: TRBV12-3/TRBV12-4
D: .
size: few
DNA: TGTGCCAGCAGCGGGGCGAGCTCCTACAATGAGCAGTTCTTC
CDR3: CASSGASSYNEQFF

J: TRBJ1-1
V: TRBV5-1
D: TRBD1
size: .
DNA: TGCGCCAGCAGCTTAGACGGACAGGGTAGAAACACTGAAGCTTTCTTT
CDR3: CASSLDGQGRNTEAFF

J: TRBJ2-2
V: TRBV10-3
D: .
size: .
DNA: TGTGCCACTAGGGACCTCGGGGACACCGGGGAGCTGTTTTTT
CDR3: CATRDLGDTGELFF

J: TRBJ2-5
V: TRBV5-1
D: .
size: many
DNA: TGCGCCAGCAGCCGAGTTACGATCCAGTGGAGGGAGACCCAGTACTTC
CDR3: CASSRVTIQWRETQYF

J: TRBJ2-5
V: TRBV6-2/TRBV6-3
D: TRBD2
size: .
DNA: TGTGCCAGCAGTTCCGTCCTCCAGCGGGGGGGCCGAGAGACCCAGTACTTC
CDR3: CASSSVLQRGGRETQYF

J: TRBJ2-3
V: TRBV12-3/TRBV12-4
D: .
size: .
DNA: TGTGCCAGCAGCTCCTGGCGGGCGGGACACACAGATACGCAGTATTTT
CDR3: CASSSWRAGHTDTQYF